This T cell receptor (beta chain) was sequenced during a study of cytomegalovirus exposure and HLA in healthy donors. Findings and limits, study-wide: Previous analysis showed most TCR beta V segments were productive about 90% or about 30% of the time. CMV antigen specificity was confirmed in vitro for a few CMV-associated chains. With high specificity and sensitivity, the classifier reportedly diagnosed cytomegalovirus status.

Only one count was recorded for this clone. Its antigen is unknown. Use of 60 Vbeta and 13 Jbeta primers characterized the PCR. Measured with immunoSEQ multiplex PCR; TCRdb has only the in-frame clones, and not every one. This table has some 150,000 clones, more than 60% appearing once. The CDR3 is 12 amino acids. Trimming cost V 8 bases and J 5 bases, with 10 bases left between them. The germline gives CDR1 SEHNR, CDR2 FQNEAQ (reference sequence). Recording of this donor's CMV serostatus was not done. The sequencing sample was made of PBMCs. The genes are TRBV7-9 and TRBJ2-1; D possibly corresponds to TRBD1 (6 bases). The clonotype was recovered from a human donor in good health. The CDR3 is CASHRDHNEQFF. CDR3 in DNA: TGTGCCAGCCACAGGGATCACAATGAGCAGTTCTTC.